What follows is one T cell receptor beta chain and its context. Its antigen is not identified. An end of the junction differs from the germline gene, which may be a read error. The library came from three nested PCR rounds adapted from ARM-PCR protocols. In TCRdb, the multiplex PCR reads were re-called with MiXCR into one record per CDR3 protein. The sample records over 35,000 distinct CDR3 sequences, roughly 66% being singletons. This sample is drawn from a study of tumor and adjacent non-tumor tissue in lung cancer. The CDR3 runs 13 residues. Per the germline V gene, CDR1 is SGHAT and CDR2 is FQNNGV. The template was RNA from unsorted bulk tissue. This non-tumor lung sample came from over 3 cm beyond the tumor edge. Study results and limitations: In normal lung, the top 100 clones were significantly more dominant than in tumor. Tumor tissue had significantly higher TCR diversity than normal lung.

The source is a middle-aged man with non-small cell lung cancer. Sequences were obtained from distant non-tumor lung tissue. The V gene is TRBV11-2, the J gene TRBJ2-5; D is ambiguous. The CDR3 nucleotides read TGTGCCAGCAGCTTAGTGGTCGTGGAGACACAGCACTTC. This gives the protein CASSLVVVETQHF.